This T cell receptor (beta chain) was retrieved from a study of post-analysis software for immune sequencing data. Study in general: Relapsing-remitting, secondary progressive and progressive-relapsing multiple sclerosis were all included among the disease courses. Study-level findings and limits: Same-batch samples co-clustered strongly by F measure. Patients with multiple sclerosis recorded significantly lower normalized Chao1 diversity than controls, the study found. Compared with controls, patients had more of 4 to 6 TRBV segments, including TRBV5-6, TRBV5-1 and TRBV20-1.

Each TCR beta cDNA library carried unique molecular identifiers. T cells numbering roughly 1 to 10 million gave rise to 500,000 or so cDNA molecules. One entry per CDR3 protein, called by TCRdb with MiXCR from the PCR reads. The profile covers almost 700,000 distinct CDR3 sequences, with approximately 59% appearing a single time and about 11% taken by the ten largest. Worth noting for this clonotype: What it recognizes is unknown.

Germline V lookup: CDR1 SGDLS, CDR2 YYNGEE. The CDR3 loop spans 18 amino acids. The V gene lost 3 bases and the J gene lost 2 bases, with 18 bases spanning the gap. V gene TRBV9 combines with J gene TRBJ2-6; possibly TRBD1 or TRBD2 for D (5 bases each). Sequenced material: blood. The receptor was derived from a girl aged 2 to 10 with multiple sclerosis. The CDR3 coding sequence is TGTGCCAGCAGCGGCTTACCGGGACCGCTAGCTGGGGCCAACGTCCTGACTTTC. Its translation is CASSGLPGPLAGANVLTF.